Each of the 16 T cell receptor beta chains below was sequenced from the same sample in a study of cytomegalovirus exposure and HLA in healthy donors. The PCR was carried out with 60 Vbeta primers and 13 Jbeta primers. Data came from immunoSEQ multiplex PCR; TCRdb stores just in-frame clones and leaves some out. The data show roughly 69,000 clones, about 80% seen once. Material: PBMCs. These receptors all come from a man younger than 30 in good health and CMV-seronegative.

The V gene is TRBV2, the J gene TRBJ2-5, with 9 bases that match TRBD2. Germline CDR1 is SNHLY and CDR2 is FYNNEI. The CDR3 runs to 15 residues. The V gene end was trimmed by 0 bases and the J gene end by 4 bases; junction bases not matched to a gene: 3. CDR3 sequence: CASSEAGTSRETQYF. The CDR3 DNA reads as TGTGCCAGCAGTGAAGCGGGGACTAGCAGAGAGACCCAGTACTTC.

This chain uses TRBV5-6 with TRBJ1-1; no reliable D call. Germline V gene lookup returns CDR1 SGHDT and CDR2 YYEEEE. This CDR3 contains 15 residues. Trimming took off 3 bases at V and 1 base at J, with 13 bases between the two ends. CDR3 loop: CASSWSELTNTEAFF. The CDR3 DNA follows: TGTGCCAGCAGCTGGTCGGAGCTTACGAACACTGAAGCTTTCTTT. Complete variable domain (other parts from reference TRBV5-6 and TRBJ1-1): DAGVTQSPTHLIKTRGQQVTLRCSPKSGHDTVSWYQQALGQGPQFIFQYYEEEERQRGNFPDRFSGHQFPNYSSELNVNALLLGDSALYLCASSWSELTNTEAFFGQGTRLTVV.

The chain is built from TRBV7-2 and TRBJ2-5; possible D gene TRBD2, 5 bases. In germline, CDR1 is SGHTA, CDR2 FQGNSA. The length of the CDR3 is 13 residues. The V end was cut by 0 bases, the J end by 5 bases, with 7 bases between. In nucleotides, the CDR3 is TGTGCCAGCAGCTTAGCGAGGGCTGAGACCCAGTACTTC. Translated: CASSLARAETQYF.

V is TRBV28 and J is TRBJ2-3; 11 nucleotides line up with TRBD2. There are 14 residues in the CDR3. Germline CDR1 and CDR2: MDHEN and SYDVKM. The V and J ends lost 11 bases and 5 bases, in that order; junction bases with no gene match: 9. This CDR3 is CAAGGTSGQDTQYF. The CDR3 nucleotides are TGTGCCGCCGGAGGGACTAGCGGACAAGATACGCAGTATTTT.

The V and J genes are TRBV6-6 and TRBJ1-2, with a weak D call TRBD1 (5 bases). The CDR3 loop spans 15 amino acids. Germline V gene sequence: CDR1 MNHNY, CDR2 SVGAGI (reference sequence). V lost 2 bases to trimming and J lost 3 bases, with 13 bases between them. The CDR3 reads CASSYTPQTDYGYTF. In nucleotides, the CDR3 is TGTGCCAGCAGTTACACCCCTCAGACAGACTATGGCTACACCTTC.

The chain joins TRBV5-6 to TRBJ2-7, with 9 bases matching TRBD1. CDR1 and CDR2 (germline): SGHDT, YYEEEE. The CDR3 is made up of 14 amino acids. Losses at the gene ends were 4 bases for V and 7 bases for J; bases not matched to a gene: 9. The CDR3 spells CASSTQGAGVEQYV. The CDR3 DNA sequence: TGTGCCAGCAGCACACAGGGGGCTGGGGTAGAGCAGTACGTC.

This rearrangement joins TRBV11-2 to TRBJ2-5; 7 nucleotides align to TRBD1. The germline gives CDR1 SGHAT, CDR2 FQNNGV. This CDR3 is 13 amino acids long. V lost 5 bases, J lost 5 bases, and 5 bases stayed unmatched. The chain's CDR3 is CASSPDRVETQYF. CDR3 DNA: TGTGCCAGCAGCCCCGACAGGGTTGAGACCCAGTACTTC.

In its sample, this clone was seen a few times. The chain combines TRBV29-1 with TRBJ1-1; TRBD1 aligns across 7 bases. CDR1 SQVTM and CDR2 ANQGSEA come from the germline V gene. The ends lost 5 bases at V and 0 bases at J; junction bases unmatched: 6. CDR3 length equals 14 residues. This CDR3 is CSVHRGMVNTEAFF. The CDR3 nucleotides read TGCAGCGTTCACAGGGGAATGGTGAACACTGAAGCTTTCTTT.

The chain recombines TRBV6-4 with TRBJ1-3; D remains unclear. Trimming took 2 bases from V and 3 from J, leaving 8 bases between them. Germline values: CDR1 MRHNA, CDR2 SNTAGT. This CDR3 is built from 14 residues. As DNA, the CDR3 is TGTGCCAGCAGTGACAGAGGAATTGGAAACACCATATATTTT. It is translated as CASSDRGIGNTIYF.

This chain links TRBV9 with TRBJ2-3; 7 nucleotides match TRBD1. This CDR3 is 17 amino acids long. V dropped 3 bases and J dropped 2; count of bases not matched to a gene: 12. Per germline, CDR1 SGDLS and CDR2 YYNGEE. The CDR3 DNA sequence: TGTGCCAGCAGCGCTGAGGGGGCGCAGGGTCCCACAGATACGCAGTATTTT. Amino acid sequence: CASSAEGAQGPTDTQYF.

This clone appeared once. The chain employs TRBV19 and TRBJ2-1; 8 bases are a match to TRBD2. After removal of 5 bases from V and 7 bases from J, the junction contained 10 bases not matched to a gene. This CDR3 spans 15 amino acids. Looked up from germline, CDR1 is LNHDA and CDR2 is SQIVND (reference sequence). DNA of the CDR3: TGTGCCAGTAGTGAACGCGGACTAGCCCGGAATGAGCAGTTCTTC. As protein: CASSERGLARNEQFF.

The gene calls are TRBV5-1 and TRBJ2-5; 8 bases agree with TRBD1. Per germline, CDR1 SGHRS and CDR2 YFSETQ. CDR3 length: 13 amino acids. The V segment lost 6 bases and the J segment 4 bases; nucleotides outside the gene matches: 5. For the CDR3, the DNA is TGCGCCAGCAATTGGCAGGGGGCAGAGACCCAGTACTTC. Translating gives CASNWQGAETQYF. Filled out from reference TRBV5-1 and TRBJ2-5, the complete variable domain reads KAGVTQTPRYLIKTRGQQVTLSCSPISGHRSVSWYQQTPGQGLQFLFEYFSETQRNKGNFPGRFSGRQFSNSRSEMNVSTLELGDSALYLCASNWQGAETQYFGPGTRLLVL.

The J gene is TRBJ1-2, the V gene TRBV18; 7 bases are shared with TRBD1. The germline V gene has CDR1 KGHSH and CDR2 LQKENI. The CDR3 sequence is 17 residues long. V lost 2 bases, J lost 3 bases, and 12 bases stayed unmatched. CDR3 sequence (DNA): TGTGCCAGCTCACCAATTGGGGCGACAGGGCCGGACTATGGCTACACCTTC. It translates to CASSPIGATGPDYGYTF. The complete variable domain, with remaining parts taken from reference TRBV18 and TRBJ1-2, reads NAGVMQNPRHLVRRRGQEARLRCSPMKGHSHVYWYRQLPEEGLKFMVYLQKENIIDESGMPKERFSAEFPKEGPSILRIQQVVRGDSAAYFCASSPIGATGPDYGYTFGSGTRLTVV.

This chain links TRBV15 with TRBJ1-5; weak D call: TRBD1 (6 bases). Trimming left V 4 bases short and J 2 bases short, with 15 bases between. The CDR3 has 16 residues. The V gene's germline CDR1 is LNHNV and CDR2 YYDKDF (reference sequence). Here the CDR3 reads CATSTPRGRGNQPQHF. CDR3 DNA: TGTGCCACCAGCACCCCGCGGGGGCGCGGCAATCAGCCCCAGCATTTT.

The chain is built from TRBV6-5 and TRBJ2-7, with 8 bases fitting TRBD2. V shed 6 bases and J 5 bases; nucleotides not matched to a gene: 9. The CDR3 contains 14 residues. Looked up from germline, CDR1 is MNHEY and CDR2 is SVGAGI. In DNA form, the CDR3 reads TGTGCCAGCAGAACAGCGGGGGCTGGAAACGAGCAGTACTTC. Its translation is CASRTAGAGNEQYF.

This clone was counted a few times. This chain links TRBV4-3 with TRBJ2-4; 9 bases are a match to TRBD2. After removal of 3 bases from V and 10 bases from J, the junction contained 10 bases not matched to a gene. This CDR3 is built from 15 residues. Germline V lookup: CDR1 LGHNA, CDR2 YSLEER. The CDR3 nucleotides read TGCGCCAGCAGCCACTTAAGCGGGGGGCCCACAATTCAGTACTTC. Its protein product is CASSHLSGGPTIQYF.